Listed here are 12 T cell receptor beta chains from one sample, sequenced in a study of T cell repertoires in cytomegalovirus infection. Each CDR3 protein is one row after TCRdb ran MiXCR on the reads. The sample gives roughly 720,000 distinct CDR3 sequences, 35% of which show up once; under 3.5% is in the top ten. Sequences were obtained from PBMCs. The receptor set was obtained from a human donor in good health (CMV status not recorded). Some clones in this sample may be carry-over from other donors' samples.

The chain carries TRBV29-1 and TRBJ1-1, with D maybe TRBD1 (5 bases). The ends were cut back, 7 bases at V and 1 base at J, with 13 bases in the middle. The CDR3 is 13 amino acids. Germline CDR1 reads SQVTM; CDR2 reads ANQGSEA. CDR3 region: CSATGGPNTEAFF. The CDR3 coding sequence is TGCAGCGCCACCGGGGGACCGAACACTGAAGCTTTCTTT.

The chain is built from TRBV7-6 and TRBJ2-3; D is perhaps TRBD2 (6 bases). CDR1 and CDR2 from the germline V gene are SGHVS and FNYEAQ. The ends were cut back, 1 base at V and 2 bases at J, with 13 bases in the middle. The CDR3 sequence is 16 residues long. CDR3 DNA: TGTGCCAGCAGCTTAGGGTCTAGCGCATTCACAGATACGCAGTATTTT. It yields the protein CASSLGSSAFTDTQYF. The complete variable domain, with remaining parts taken from reference TRBV7-6 and TRBJ2-3, reads GAGVSQSPRYKVTKRGQDVALRCDPISGHVSLYWYRQALGQGPEFLTYFNYEAQQDKSGLPNDRFSAERPEGSISTLTIQRTEQRDSAMYRCASSLGSSAFTDTQYFGPGTRLTVL.

There are many counts of this clonotype. V usage is TRBV7-9 and J usage is TRBJ1-5, with D perhaps TRBD1 (6 bases). Germline CDR1 is SEHNR and CDR2 is FQNEAQ (reference sequence). This CDR3 comprises 14 residues. Trimming removed 1 base from V and 8 bases from J, with 12 bases in between. The CDR3 loop reads CASSLEGEGKPQHF. The CDR3 bases are TGTGCCAGCAGCTTAGAGGGGGAAGGGAAGCCCCAGCATTTT.

This clonotype was seen at least ten times. The genes are TRBV7-6 and TRBJ1-1; TRBD1 is a possible D gene (6 bases). Germline V gives CDR1 SGHVS, CDR2 FNYEAQ. This CDR3 is built from 14 residues. The V end lost 5 bases, the J end lost 3 bases, and 13 bases lay between the germline ends. This CDR3 reads CASSTGQSDTEAFF. The CDR3 region has the DNA TGTGCCAGCAGCACCGGACAGTCCGACACTGAAGCTTTCTTT.

The genes are TRBV6-8 and TRBJ2-7, with D hard to call. Germline loops: CDR1 MNHGY, CDR2 SAAAGT. The CDR3 is 12 amino acids. Trimming stripped 5 bases from V and 3 bases from J, with 8 bases between. CDR3 region: CASSVWGYEQYF. The DNA of the CDR3 is TGTGCCAGCAGTGTCTGGGGCTACGAGCAGTACTTC.

The chain recombines TRBV12-3 or TRBV12-4 with TRBJ2-5, with D uncertain. The CDR3 is made up of 11 amino acids. The V and J ends lost 2 bases and 10 bases respectively, with 8 bases between them. CDR3 loop: CASSLIGDQYF. Here the CDR3 DNA reads TGTGCCAGCAGTTTAATTGGCGACCAGTACTTC.

The chain is built from TRBV6-1 and TRBJ2-1, with 8 bases that match TRBD2. Germline V gene sequence: CDR1 MNHNS, CDR2 SASEGT. The CDR3 consists of 14 residues. The ends lost 7 bases at V and 0 bases at J; junction bases unmatched: 2. DNA of the CDR3: TGTGCCAGCACGACTAGCGTCTCCTACAATGAGCAGTTCTTC. Translating gives CASTTSVSYNEQFF.

This clonotype has more than one count but fewer than ten. The genes are TRBV20-1 and TRBJ2-7; 7 bases align to TRBD1. The V and J ends lost 0 bases and 6 bases, in that order; junction bases with no gene match: 8. Per the germline V gene, CDR1 is DFQATT and CDR2 is SNEGSKA (reference sequence). The length of the CDR3 is 14 residues. CDR3 residues: CSARDTGEVSEQYF. CDR3 DNA sequence: TGCAGTGCTAGAGATACAGGGGAAGTCAGCGAGCAGTACTTC.

The chain combines TRBV7-4 with TRBJ2-1; 8 bases are shared with TRBD2. The CDR3 runs 16 residues. Germline-derived CDR1 and CDR2 are SGHVT and SQSDAQ. Unmatched junction bases numbered 14, after V lost 6 bases and J lost 7 bases. The CDR3 loop reads CASSSAGGAMGNEQFF. Here the CDR3 DNA reads TGTGCCAGCAGTTCTGCGGGGGGAGCAATGGGAAATGAGCAGTTCTTC.

This clonotype occurred many times. The rearrangement uses TRBV7-2 and TRBJ2-2; a weak D match, TRBD2 (6 bases). Germline V lookup: CDR1 SGHTA, CDR2 FQGNSA. This CDR3 has 14 residues. Trimming stripped 4 bases from V and 4 bases from J, with 10 bases between. The CDR3 is CASSSRLGTGELFF. CDR3 bases: TGTGCCAGCAGCTCTCGACTAGGCACCGGGGAGCTGTTTTTT.

A few counts support this clonotype. This chain connects TRBV15 to TRBJ1-2; D is perhaps TRBD1 (5 bases). The CDR3 runs 15 residues. Trimming stripped 1 base from V and 4 bases from J, with 13 bases between. Germline-derived CDR1 and CDR2 are LNHNV and YYDKDF (reference sequence). Here the CDR3 reads CATSRGGDLGYGYTF. In nucleotides, the CDR3 is TGTGCCACCAGCAGAGGGGGCGATCTCGGCTATGGCTACACCTTC.

This chain connects TRBV28 to TRBJ1-1; D is undetermined. The V gene's germline CDR1 is MDHEN and CDR2 SYDVKM. V lost 3 bases, J lost 6 bases, and 14 bases lay in between. This CDR3 region has 14 residues. The DNA of the CDR3 is TGTGCCAGCAGTTTCGACGGGGTGAGGGCTGAAGCTTTCTTT. Protein sequence: CASSFDGVRAEAFF.